A selection of T cell receptor beta chains follows, all from one sample in a study of T cell changes during pregnancy in multiple sclerosis. This table comes from immunoSEQ multiplex PCR, and its TCRdb copy is limited to in-frame clones, with some not included. The sample has approximately 13,000 clones, 85% to 95% seen once. This specimen consisted of peripheral blood, obtained in the second trimester of pregnancy. The origin of the receptors is a female donor in good health, enrolled as a control in a pregnancy study. Both conserved end residues are part of each CDR3. Fields, in order: V gene, J gene, clone size, D gene, CDR3 protein, CDR3 DNA. D genes are given only for firm matches. Clone size is not always given. Where it is, it says once, few, many or a class for expanded clones.

TRBV2	TRBJ1-1	once	TRBD1	CASSVGQGGTEAFF	TGTGCCAGCAGTGTGGGACAGGGTGGTACTGAAGCTTTCTTT
TRBV14	TRBJ2-5	.	TRBD2	CASSQGLAGTETQYF	TGTGCCAGCAGCCAAGGACTAGCGGGAACGGAGACCCAGTACTTC
TRBV7-2	TRBJ1-2	.	.	CASSLEWNYGYTF	TGTGCCAGCAGCTTGGAGTGGAACTATGGCTACACCTTC
TRBV11-2	TRBJ2-5	.	.	CASSALTSSQETQYF	TGTGCCAGCAGCGCCCTTACTAGCAGTCAAGAGACCCAGTACTTC
TRBV19	TRBJ2-1	.	TRBD2	CASSLSGGPYNEQFF	TGTGCCAGTAGTTTAAGCGGGGGACCTTACAATGAGCAGTTCTTC
TRBV18	TRBJ1-2	once	TRBD1	CASSPAWTGYYGYTF	TGTGCCAGCTCGCCAGCCTGGACAGGGTACTATGGCTACACCTTC
TRBV7-2	TRBJ1-1	.	.	CASSLGGQGKSGTEAFF	TGTGCCAGCAGCTTAGGGGGGCAGGGGAAAAGTGGGACTGAAGCTTTCTTT
TRBV27	TRBJ2-2	.	TRBD1	CASSPLTGGTGELFF	TGTGCCAGCAGTCCCCTAACAGGGGGCACCGGGGAGCTGTTTTTT
TRBV7-6	TRBJ1-1	.	.	CASSLVLGDEAFF	TGTGCCAGCAGCTTAGTTCTTGGAGATGAAGCTTTCTTT
TRBV4-3	TRBJ2-5	.	TRBD2	CASSQGTDPGTSGGTQYF	TGCGCCAGCAGCCAAGGAACGGATCCCGGGACTAGCGGGGGAACCCAGTACTTC
TRBV6-4	TRBJ1-2	.	.	CASSPGGGYGYTF	TGTGCCAGCAGCCCCGGGGGGGGCTATGGCTACACCTTC
TRBV5-5	TRBJ2-3	.	TRBD1	CASSLGTGRDTQYF	TGTGCCAGCAGCTTAGGGACAGGGAGGGATACGCAGTATTTT
TRBV7-9	TRBJ1-2	.	TRBD1	CASSPSRTGGMSYGYTF	TGTGCCAGCAGCCCTTCCAGGACAGGGGGTATGAGCTATGGCTACACCTTC
TRBV1	TRBJ1-5	few	.	CTSSQDPGQGPTNNQPQHF	TGCACCAGCAGCCAGGATCCGGGACAGGGGCCGACAAACAATCAGCCCCAGCATTTT
TRBV5-4	TRBJ1-6	.	TRBD1	CASTIDRVDSPLHF	TGTGCCAGCACCATTGACAGGGTCGACTCACCCCTCCACTTT
TRBV19	TRBJ1-1	.	.	CASSRAKEAFF	TGTGCCAGTAGTAGGGCCAAAGAAGCTTTCTTT
TRBV5-3	TRBJ2-2	.	TRBD1	CARSLGQADSGFELFF	TGTGCCAGAAGCTTAGGACAGGCCGACTCGGGGTTCGAACTGTTTTTT
TRBV19	TRBJ2-7	.	TRBD2	CASSKRAGEAGAPGEQYF	TGTGCCAGTAGTAAACGAGCCGGGGAGGCGGGAGCTCCGGGCGAGCAGTACTTC
TRBV6-5	TRBJ1-3	.	.	CASRSSGNTIYF	TGTGCCAGCAGATCGAGCGGGAACACCATATATTTT
TRBV19	TRBJ2-7	once	.	CASSIAPAVQAYEQYF	TGTGCCAGTAGTATAGCCCCTGCTGTTCAGGCCTACGAGCAGTACTTC
TRBV6-4	TRBJ2-3	large	TRBD2	CASSPTSGGTDTQYF	TGTGCCAGCTCCCCGACTAGCGGGGGCACAGATACGCAGTATTTT
TRBV5-1	TRBJ2-5	.	TRBD2	CASSLAGTSGGEKETQYF	TGCGCCAGCTCGCTGGCCGGGACTAGCGGGGGGGAGAAAGAGACCCAGTACTTC
TRBV7-8	TRBJ1-3	.	.	CASSSHYSGNTIYF	TGTGCCAGCAGCTCCCACTACTCTGGAAACACCATATATTTT
TRBV6-5	TRBJ1-3	.	.	CASSYLFPSSGNTIYF	TGTGCCAGCAGTTACCTTTTCCCCAGCTCTGGAAACACCATATATTTT
TRBV11-3	TRBJ2-1	.	TRBD2	CASSLDGSGVYNEQFF	TGTGCCAGCAGCTTAGATGGTAGCGGGGTTTACAATGAGCAGTTCTTC
TRBV7-2	TRBJ2-1	once	TRBD2	CASSSPTSGGASYNEQFF	TGTGCCAGCAGCTCCCCGACTAGCGGGGGGGCGTCCTACAATGAGCAGTTCTTC
TRBV15	TRBJ2-1	.	TRBD2	CATSSGRFEQFF	TGTGCGACTTCTAGCGGGAGGTTTGAGCAGTTCTTC
TRBV29-1	TRBJ2-1	.	TRBD2	CSGLAAYNEQFF	TGCAGCGGGCTAGCGGCATACAATGAGCAGTTCTTC
TRBV15	TRBJ1-1	.	.	CATSRPRTGGDTEAFF	TGTGCCACCAGCAGACCTAGGACGGGAGGGGACACTGAAGCTTTCTTT
TRBV5-4	TRBJ2-1	.	TRBD2	CASSSSGGAYNEQFF	TGTGCCAGCAGCTCTAGCGGGGGCGCCTACAATGAGCAGTTCTTC
TRBV11-2	TRBJ2-7	.	.	CASSRAGAEQYF	TGTGCCAGCAGCCGGGCGGGGGCCGAGCAGTACTTC
TRBV4-3	TRBJ2-7	.	.	CASSQDLAGAYYEQYF	TGCGCCAGCAGCCAAGATCTTGCGGGGGCTTACTACGAGCAGTACTTC
TRBV9	TRBJ1-4	.	.	CASSASGANEKLFF	TGTGCCAGCAGCGCCTCGGGAGCTAATGAAAAACTGTTTTTT